The clone carrying this T cell receptor beta chain is medium-sized within its sample. Its antigen is unknown. This beta chain was picked up by a library intended for alpha chains and is off target, so its count carries little meaning. The data are from a study of spatial heterogeneity in lung cancer. Study results and limitations: Higher tumor mutation counts went along with higher counts of expanded intratumoral alpha and beta TCRs.

TCRdb reprocessed the 5' RACE reads via MiXCR and lists one record per CDR3 protein. Among some 3,500 distinct CDR3 sequences listed, approximately 4.8% were seen once. Time point described: sample taken at primary tumor resection. Sequencing of whole RNA from tumor, nontumor lung or frozen PBMC involved no sorting. The starting material was lung tumor tissue, obtained at surgery. The clonotype comes from a female donor with early-stage non-small cell lung cancer.

CDR3 DNA sequence: TGTGCCATCAGAATGAGCTCTGGGGCCAACGTCCTGACTTTC. This gives the protein CAIRMSSGANVLTF. The rearrangement uses TRBV10-3 and TRBJ2-6; no clear D. The V gene lost 6 bases and the J gene lost 0 bases, with 6 bases spanning the gap. Germline V gene lookup returns CDR1 ENHRY and CDR2 SYGVKD. The CDR3 has 14 amino acids.